The 27 T cell receptor beta chains below were found in one sample sequenced in a study of OX40 agonist ivuxolimab in advanced cancers. The protocol was immunoSEQ multiplex PCR, while the TCRdb copy is restricted to in-frame clones and leaves out a portion. The sample yields about 49,000 clones, about three quarters seen once. Sequences were derived from CD4+ or CD8+ T cells sorted from blood, sampled in a trial of the OX40 agonist ivuxolimab. Receptors were obtained from an adult with an advanced solid tumor such as melanoma, head and neck, liver or kidney cancer.

The gene calls are TRBV2 and TRBJ2-1, with D perhaps TRBD2 (5 bases). The CDR3 sequence is 16 residues long. Germline values: CDR1 SNHLY, CDR2 FYNNEI. V lost 4 bases, J lost 7 bases, and 20 bases lay in between. As DNA, the CDR3 is TGTGCCAGCAGTGGATCCCTAGCATCGCCTCGTAATGAGCAGTTCTTC. Protein product: CASSGSLASPRNEQFF.

The chain is built from TRBV11-2 and TRBJ1-2; 7 nucleotides agree with TRBD1. The CDR3 covers 13 residues. Germline CDR1 SGHAT, CDR2 FQNNGV. V lost 5 bases to trimming and J lost 3 bases; unmatched junction nucleotides: 3. The CDR3 loop is CASSQGQHYGYTF. The CDR3 nucleotides read TGTGCCAGCAGCCAGGGACAGCACTATGGCTACACCTTC.

The chain joins TRBV18 to TRBJ2-7; D is perhaps TRBD1 or TRBD2 (5 bases each). From germline, CDR1 is KGHSH and CDR2 LQKENI. Trimming left V 2 bases short and J 2 bases short, with 13 bases between. The CDR3 extends over 15 amino acids. The CDR3 here is CASSPGRDLTYEQYF. The DNA for the CDR3 is TGTGCCAGCTCACCAGGACGGGACCTAACCTACGAGCAGTACTTC.

This clone appeared once. This sequence joins TRBV11-2 and TRBJ2-7, with D possibly matching TRBD2 (7 bases). Between the trimmed V and J ends, which lost 5 bases and 3 bases, there was a span of 17 bases. CDR1 is SGHAT and CDR2 is FQNNGV in the germline V gene. There are 15 residues in the CDR3. The CDR3 protein is CASSRWGGVLYEQYF. CDR3 nucleotide sequence: TGTGCCAGCAGCCGGTGGGGGGGCGTTCTCTACGAGCAGTACTTC.

This chain connects TRBV5-6 to TRBJ2-7; weak D call: TRBD1 (5 bases). The CDR3 contains 14 residues. Germline CDR1 SGHDT, CDR2 YYEEEE. Trimming cost V 0 bases and J 0 bases, with 7 bases left between them. DNA of the CDR3: TGTGCCAGCAGCTTGGGTGACAGCTCCTACGAGCAGTACTTC. Residues: CASSLGDSSYEQYF.

The rearrangement uses TRBV6-1 and TRBJ2-7; no reliable D call. Germline V gives CDR1 MNHNS, CDR2 SASEGT. The CDR3 runs 15 residues. Trimming left V 2 bases short and J 0 bases short, with 11 bases between. This CDR3 reads CASSELNLSSYEQYF. The CDR3 DNA reads as TGTGCCAGCAGTGAACTAAACCTAAGCTCCTACGAGCAGTACTTC.

The chain uses TRBV29-1 and TRBJ2-3; tentative D call: TRBD1 (5 bases). Looked up from germline, CDR1 is SQVTM and CDR2 is ANQGSEA. The V gene lost 4 bases and the J gene lost 3 bases, with 11 bases spanning the gap. The CDR3 has 13 amino acids. CDR3 in DNA: TGCAGCGTTGGCAGGGCTGGGACAGATACGCAGTATTTT. Protein sequence: CSVGRAGTDTQYF.

This clone was found a few times. The rearrangement uses TRBV19 and TRBJ2-7; TRBD1 matches at 9 bases. Trimming cost V 3 bases and J 3 bases; bases outside gene matches: 3. There are 14 residues in the CDR3. Looked up from germline, CDR1 is LNHDA and CDR2 is SQIVND (reference sequence). Here the CDR3 DNA reads TGTGCCAGTAGTATTAAGACAGGGGGCTACGAGCAGTACTTC. It specifies CASSIKTGGYEQYF.

The chain is built from TRBV18 and TRBJ2-7, with 9 bases lining up with TRBD1. CDR1 KGHSH and CDR2 LQKENI come from the germline V gene. The trim removed 5 bases at V and 5 bases at J, leaving 13 bases unmatched. This CDR3 comprises 16 residues. This CDR3 is CASSEYLPGQGDEQYF. CDR3 coding DNA: TGTGCCAGCTCAGAGTACCTTCCGGGACAGGGTGACGAGCAGTACTTC.

J is TRBJ2-1 and V is TRBV28; 9 bases line up with TRBD2. J was trimmed by 3 bases and V by 1 base; bases with no gene match: 4. Germline V lookup: CDR1 MDHEN, CDR2 SYDVKM. CDR3 length: 16 residues. The CDR3 loop reads CASSLSSSGNYNEQFF. CDR3 DNA sequence: TGTGCCAGCAGTTTATCCTCTAGCGGGAACTACAATGAGCAGTTCTTC. Combining the CDR3 with reference TRBV28 and TRBJ2-1 gives the whole variable domain DVKVTQSSRYLVKRTGEKVFLECVQDMDHENMFWYRQDPGLGLRLIYFSYDVKMKEKGDIPEGYSVSREKKERFSLILESASTNQTSMYLCASSLSSSGNYNEQFFGPGTRLTVL.

The chain links TRBV4-3 to TRBJ2-3; 9 nucleotides line up with TRBD2. V shed 1 base and J 0 bases; nucleotides not matched to a gene: 8. Germline values: CDR1 LGHNA, CDR2 YSLEER. The CDR3 runs 18 residues. The chain's CDR3 is CASSQAPSGLASTDTQYF. The CDR3 nucleotides are TGCGCCAGCAGCCAAGCCCCGAGCGGACTAGCGAGCACAGATACGCAGTATTTT.

On this clone itself: A junction end diverges from the germline sequence, so it may reflect a read error. The chain uses TRBV19 and TRBJ2-4; D may correspond to TRBD1 or TRBD2 (5 bases each). Germline V gene data show CDR1 as LNHDA and CDR2 as SQIVND (reference sequence). The CDR3 extends over 16 amino acids. CDR3: CASSPWDLGAKNIQYF. The CDR3 DNA reads TGTGCCAGTAGTCCCTGGGACCTAGGAGCCAAAAATATTCAGTACTTC.

The rearrangement uses TRBV19 and TRBJ2-3; the D is unclear. The ends were cut back, 4 bases at V and 2 bases at J, with 7 bases in the middle. The germline CDR1 and CDR2 sequences are LNHDA and SQIVND (reference sequence). The CDR3 runs 13 residues. The CDR3, as DNA: TGTGCCAGTAGTAAGGCCGTCACAGATACGCAGTATTTT. Translation gives CASSKAVTDTQYF. Together with reference TRBV19 and TRBJ2-3, the CDR3 gives the full variable domain: DGGITQSPKYLFRKEGQNVTLSCEQNLNHDAMYWYRQDPGQGLRLIYYSQIVNDFQKGDIAEGYSVSREKKESFPLTVTSAQKNPTAFYLCASSKAVTDTQYFGPGTRLTVL.

The J gene is TRBJ2-1, the V gene TRBV7-2; 8 nucleotides match TRBD2. The CDR3 has 18 residues. V gave up 3 bases and J gave up 4 bases; unmatched junction bases: 14. Germline CDR1 SGHTA, CDR2 FQGNSA. In DNA, the CDR3 is TGTGCCAGCAGCTTTTCTCCGCCGGCTAGCGGGCATTACAATGAGCAGTTCTTC. This encodes CASSFSPPASGHYNEQFF. Filled out from reference TRBV7-2 and TRBJ2-1, the complete variable domain reads GAGVSQSPSNKVTEKGKDVELRCDPISGHTALYWYRQSLGQGLEFLIYFQGNSAPDKSGLPSDRFSAERTGGSVSTLTIQRTQQEDSAVYLCASSFSPPASGHYNEQFFGPGTRLTVL.

This rearrangement joins TRBV10-3 to TRBJ2-1; 11 nucleotides match TRBD2. The CDR3 covers 16 residues. Trimming took 1 base from V and 5 from J; bases not matched to a gene: 4. Germline lookup yields CDR1 ENHRY and CDR2 SYGVKD. CDR3: CAISELLAGVNNEQFF. The CDR3, as DNA: TGTGCCATCAGTGAGTTACTAGCGGGAGTGAACAATGAGCAGTTCTTC.

The CDR3 region is CASSLTDFGHGYTF. CDR3 bases: TGTGCCAGCAGCTTGACGGATTTTGGCCATGGCTACACCTTC. This sequence joins TRBV5-4 and TRBJ1-2; D is undetermined. Trimming shortened V by 1 base and J by 6 bases, and 13 bases separated the two germline ends. The CDR3 covers 14 residues. CDR1 is SGHNT and CDR2 is YYREEE in the germline V gene (reference sequence). The variable domain in full, completed from reference TRBV5-4 and TRBJ1-2, reads ETGVTQSPTHLIKTRGQQVTLRCSSQSGHNTVSWYQQALGQGPQFIFQYYREEENGRGNFPPRFSGLQFPNYSSELNVNALELDDSALYLCASSLTDFGHGYTFGSGTRLTVV.

The CDR3 reads CASSQDKRESSYEQYF. CDR3 DNA sequence: TGCGCCAGCAGCCAAGATAAAAGGGAGAGCTCCTACGAGCAGTACTTC. V is TRBV4-1 and J is TRBJ2-7; D might be TRBD2 (5 bases). CDR1 MGHRA and CDR2 YSYEKL come from the germline V gene. V was trimmed by 0 bases and J by 0 bases, leaving 12 bases between them. There are 16 residues in the CDR3.

The rearrangement joins TRBV5-6 to TRBJ2-2; D gene uncertain. The germline gives CDR1 SGHDT, CDR2 YYEEEE. The CDR3 loop spans 13 amino acids. Trimming removed 2 bases at V and 4 bases at J, with 6 bases between. The CDR3 is CASSLWATGELFF. In nucleotides, the CDR3 is TGTGCCAGCAGCTTATGGGCCACCGGGGAGCTGTTTTTT. The full variable domain, its missing parts supplied by reference TRBV5-6 and TRBJ2-2, is DAGVTQSPTHLIKTRGQQVTLRCSPKSGHDTVSWYQQALGQGPQFIFQYYEEEERQRGNFPDRFSGHQFPNYSSELNVNALLLGDSALYLCASSLWATGELFFGEGSRLTVL.

The gene calls are TRBV9 and TRBJ1-1, with D possibly TRBD1 on 6 matching bases. Germline lookup yields CDR1 SGDLS and CDR2 YYNGEE. Trimming stripped 0 bases from V and 5 bases from J, with 14 bases between. The CDR3 sequence is 15 residues long. CDR3 DNA: TGTGCCAGCAGCGTAGCTTGGGGGGCGCAAACTGAAGCTTTCTTT. It is translated as CASSVAWGAQTEAFF.

The rearrangement links TRBV11-3 to TRBJ1-5; D not certain. V lost 5 bases, J lost 2 bases, and 16 bases lay in between. CDR3 length equals 16 residues. The germline gives CDR1 SGHNT, CDR2 YENEEA. Here the CDR3 reads CASSLKQGFGNQPQHF. The CDR3 DNA follows: TGTGCCAGCAGCCTAAAGCAAGGGTTTGGCAATCAGCCCCAGCATTTT. The variable domain in full, with the rest retrieved from reference TRBV11-3 and TRBJ1-5, is EAGVVQSPRYKIIEKKQPVAFWCNPISGHNTLYWYLQNLGQGPELLIRYENEEAVDDSQLPKDRFSAERLKGVDSTLKIQPAELGDSAVYLCASSLKQGFGNQPQHFGDGTRLSIL.

The chain joins TRBV30 to TRBJ2-3; D is unclear. CDR1 GTSNPN and CDR2 SVGIG come from the germline V gene (reference sequence). This CDR3 is 14 amino acids long. Trimming left V 5 bases short and J 2 bases short, with 14 bases between. This CDR3 reads CAWARTVNTDTQYF. For the CDR3, the DNA is TGTGCCTGGGCTCGGACGGTGAACACAGATACGCAGTATTTT.

In this sample, this clone turned up once. The V gene is TRBV12-5, the J gene TRBJ2-7; D perhaps matches TRBD2 (5 bases). Germline CDR1 reads LGHNT; CDR2 reads FRNRAP. Trimming shortened V by 3 bases and J by 3 bases, and 12 bases separated the two germline ends. CDR3 size: 14 residues. This CDR3 is CASGFTGNHYEQYF. CDR3 nucleotide sequence: TGTGCTAGTGGTTTTACCGGGAACCACTACGAGCAGTACTTC.

The V gene is TRBV6-6, the J gene TRBJ2-3, with 8 bases aligning to TRBD2. V lost 4 bases to trimming and J lost 3 bases; unmatched junction nucleotides: 6. The V gene's germline CDR1 is MNHNY and CDR2 SVGAGI (reference sequence). The CDR3 is made up of 15 amino acids. The CDR3 DNA reads TGTGCCAGCAGTTCAAGCGGGAGAGGGACAGATACGCAGTATTTT. It codes for CASSSSGRGTDTQYF.

The chain is built from TRBV10-3 and TRBJ2-7, with 12 bases matching TRBD2. Looked up from germline, CDR1 is ENHRY and CDR2 is SYGVKD. The CDR3 consists of 14 residues. V lost 10 bases, J lost 1 base, and 5 bases stayed unmatched. CDR3 sequence reads: CASQGTSGSYEQYF. DNA for the CDR3: TGTGCCAGCCAGGGGACTAGCGGGTCCTACGAGCAGTACTTC.

The chain carries TRBV7-9 and TRBJ1-1; D unclear. The CDR3 sequence is 13 residues long. CDR1 is SEHNR and CDR2 is FQNEAQ in the germline V gene (reference sequence). Trimming left V 6 bases short and J 6 bases short, with 14 bases between. CDR3 loop: CASRKGREAEAFF. The DNA of the CDR3 is TGTGCCAGCAGAAAAGGTAGGGAAGCTGAAGCTTTCTTT.

The chain links TRBV5-1 to TRBJ2-3; D gene unclear. The germline V and J ends were trimmed by 0 bases and 4 bases, with 3 bases remaining between them. The CDR3 has 12 amino acids. Germline-derived CDR1 and CDR2 are SGHRS and YFSETQ. This CDR3 is CASSLGADTQYF. In DNA form, the CDR3 reads TGCGCCAGCAGCTTGGGGGCAGATACGCAGTATTTT.

The chain combines TRBV14 with TRBJ1-2; D remains unclear. Germline V gene lookup returns CDR1 SGHDN and CDR2 FVKESK. Trimming left V 0 bases short and J 7 bases short, with 12 bases between. The CDR3 consists of 14 residues. The CDR3 nucleotides are TGTGCCAGCAGCCAAGATCTGATGCGGGCTGGCTACACCTTC. This gives the protein CASSQDLMRAGYTF.